A single sample is the source of the 23 T cell receptor beta chains below, sequenced in a study of T cells after yellow fever vaccination. Via MiXCR, TCRdb re-called the 5' RACE reads, giving one row per CDR3 protein. In the table there are about 220,000 distinct CDR3 sequences, approximately 3.2% of which are singletons. Here the sequenced sample was CD4+ T cells sorted from PBMCs, taken 10 days after the yellow fever booster vaccination. Receptors originate from a young man who received the YFV17D yellow fever vaccine.

The table lists this clonotype with many counts. V usage is TRBV5-5 and J usage is TRBJ1-3; TRBD1 might be the D (5 bases). The CDR3 is made up of 16 amino acids. V was cut by 6 bases and J by 0 bases, with 16 bases left in between. Germline V gene sequence: CDR1 SGHKS, CDR2 YYEKEE (reference sequence). The CDR3 loop reads CASNMGQTHSGNTIYF. The CDR3 bases are TGTGCCAGCAATATGGGGCAGACGCACTCTGGAAACACCATATATTTT.

This clonotype was picked up many times. The chain joins TRBV19 to TRBJ2-2; 8 bases line up with TRBD1. This CDR3 is 17 amino acids long. V shed 3 bases, J shed 1 base, and the junction held 7 bases outside the gene matches. Per germline, CDR1 LNHDA and CDR2 SQIVND (reference sequence). The CDR3 DNA reads TGTGCCAGTAGTATCCTCGTTACAGGGGGGAACACCGGGGAGCTGTTTTTT. Translated: CASSILVTGGNTGELFF.

This clonotype was counted only a few times. The rearrangement joins TRBV7-2 to TRBJ2-2, with 8 bases that match TRBD2. Trimming removed 0 bases from V and 5 bases from J; junction bases left unmatched: 5. This CDR3 has 16 residues. CDR1 is SGHTA, CDR2 FQGNSA, per germline. CDR3: CASSLARGVPTGELFF. In nucleotides, the CDR3 is TGTGCCAGCAGCTTAGCGCGGGGGGTCCCAACCGGGGAGCTGTTTTTT.

This clonotype was observed at least ten times. The chain has TRBV7-8 and TRBJ1-1, with 8 positions matching TRBD1. CDR3 size: 16 residues. Germline V gene data show CDR1 as SGHVS and CDR2 as FQNEAQ. V lost 3 bases and J lost 5; bases outside the gene matches: 11. The CDR3: CASSFVRGQGDTEAFF. CDR3 in DNA: TGTGCCAGCAGCTTCGTCCGTGGACAGGGTGATACTGAAGCTTTCTTT.

This rearrangement joins TRBV28 to TRBJ2-1; 9 bases are shared with TRBD2. Germline CDR1 and CDR2: MDHEN and SYDVKM. Trimming took 3 bases from V and 5 from J; bases not matched to a gene: 5. This CDR3 is 15 amino acids long. The DNA for the CDR3 is TGTGCCAGCAGTTTTTTCGCTAGCGGGAACAATGAGCAGTTCTTC. Its translation: CASSFFASGNNEQFF. Looking up the rest from reference TRBV28 and TRBJ2-1 gives the full variable domain: DVKVTQSSRYLVKRTGEKVFLECVQDMDHENMFWYRQDPGLGLRLIYFSYDVKMKEKGDIPEGYSVSREKKERFSLILESASTNQTSMYLCASSFFASGNNEQFFGPGTRLTVL.

At least ten counts were recorded for this clonotype. This rearrangement joins TRBV29-1 to TRBJ2-1, with 8 nucleotides matching TRBD2. The CDR3 is 14 residues long. V lost 6 bases and J lost 2; bases outside the gene matches: 6. Germline V lookup: CDR1 SQVTM, CDR2 ANQGSEA. The CDR3 DNA sequence: TGCAGCGTCGCTCCCGGGGGGGCCTACAATGAGCAGTTCTTC. Translating gives CSVAPGGAYNEQFF.

This clonotype was found a few times. The chain has TRBV3-1 and TRBJ1-6; D possibly corresponds to TRBD1 (5 bases). The CDR3 is made up of 11 amino acids. V lost 7 bases, J lost 9 bases, and 7 bases lay in between. Germline values: CDR1 LGHDT, CDR2 YNNKEL (reference sequence). The DNA of the CDR3 is TGTGCCAGCAACGGGGGTTCACCCCTCCACTTT. It codes for CASNGGSPLHF.

This clonotype was seen repeatedly, ten times or more. The chain has TRBV5-8 and TRBJ2-2; D might be TRBD1 (6 bases). Trimming removed 4 bases at V and 6 bases at J, with 16 bases between. The CDR3 is 15 amino acids. The V gene's germline CDR1 is SGHTS and CDR2 YDEGEE. The chain's CDR3 is CASSLWGPRSGELFF. The CDR3 DNA follows: TGTGCCAGCAGCCTTTGGGGGCCTAGATCCGGGGAGCTGTTTTTT.

This clonotype came up many times. V and J are TRBV12-3 or TRBV12-4 and TRBJ2-7, with D perhaps TRBD2 (6 bases). The CDR3 covers 16 residues. V was shortened by 8 bases and J by 2 bases, with 22 bases between the two germline ends. This CDR3 reads CASGPGSAGYTYEQYF. The CDR3 DNA reads as TGTGCCAGCGGTCCCGGGAGCGCAGGGTACACCTACGAGCAGTACTTC.

This clonotype was observed at least ten times. The chain recombines TRBV29-1 with TRBJ2-3, with no clear D. The germline gives CDR1 SQVTM, CDR2 ANQGSEA. CDR3 length: 13 residues. Trimming cost V 3 bases and J 8 bases, with 15 bases left between them. In DNA form, the CDR3 reads TGCAGCGTTGAGGGCCAGACGGATGTTACGCAGTATTTT. This encodes CSVEGQTDVTQYF.

This clonotype appeared a few times. This chain links TRBV5-1 with TRBJ1-2; 8 positions match TRBD1. V lost 4 bases to trimming and J lost 4 bases; unmatched junction nucleotides: 12. Germline CDR1 is SGHRS and CDR2 is YFSETQ. The CDR3 has 16 residues. In nucleotides, the CDR3 is TGCGCCAGCAGCCCCGGGGACAGGACTCTTCTCTATGGCTACACCTTC. Translation gives CASSPGDRTLLYGYTF.

J is TRBJ1-5 and V is TRBV4-2; no definite D call. Trimming shortened V by 0 bases and J by 5 bases, and 14 bases separated the two germline ends. Germline values: CDR1 LGHNA, CDR2 YNFKEQ. This CDR3 has 16 amino acids. CDR3 bases: TGTGCCAGCAGCCAAGATCAGTCAGAGCTGTATCAGCCCCAGCATTTT. Translation: CASSQDQSELYQPQHF.

This clonotype has a count of ten or more. This sequence joins TRBV7-2 and TRBJ1-1; D uncertain. The V end lost 1 base, the J end lost 2 bases, and 8 bases lay between the germline ends. The V gene's germline CDR1 is SGHTA and CDR2 FQGNSA. CDR3 length equals 14 residues. The CDR3, as DNA: TGTGCCAGCAGCTTAGTGACACCCAACACTGAAGCTTTCTTT. Amino acid sequence: CASSLVTPNTEAFF.

This clonotype was counted at least ten times. V gene TRBV29-1 combines with J gene TRBJ1-2, with D maybe TRBD1 (5 bases). Germline V lookup: CDR1 SQVTM, CDR2 ANQGSEA. Trimming shortened V by 5 bases and J by 1 base, and 14 bases separated the two germline ends. The CDR3 spans 14 residues. In nucleotides, the CDR3 is TGCAGCGTTAGTATCGGGGGAAATAACTATGGCTACACCTTC. The encoded protein is CSVSIGGNNYGYTF.

CDR3 DNA: TGCGCCAGCAGCTTTGCATCAGAGACCCAGTACTTC. Protein sequence: CASSFASETQYF. The chain employs TRBV5-1 and TRBJ2-5; D gene uncertain. The CDR3 loop spans 12 amino acids. The germline CDR1 and CDR2 sequences are SGHRS and YFSETQ. V lost 2 bases, J lost 4 bases, and 6 bases lay in between.

The rearrangement uses TRBV21-1 and TRBJ2-4; the table calls TRBD1, which could not be checked here. TRBV21-1 is marked as a pseudogene. The CDR3 is 15 amino acids. The CDR3 DNA reads TGTGCCAGCAACACAATACCAGGGGGCGAAAACATTCAGTACTTC. Translating gives CASNTIPGGENIQYF.

The V gene is TRBV5-3, the J gene TRBJ2-4; 8 bases match TRBD1. TRBV5-3 is given ORF status, its function remaining uncertain. Germline trimming cut 7 bases from V and 2 bases from J; bases unmatched to any gene: 8. The CDR3 extends over 15 amino acids. CDR3 DNA: TGTGCCAGAGCCGGACAGGGAAACACCAAAAACATTCAGTACTTC. It encodes CARAGQGNTKNIQYF.

This clonotype was found many times. The rearrangement joins TRBV11-1 to TRBJ2-3, with D uncertain. CDR1 is SGHAT and CDR2 is FQDESV in the germline V gene (reference sequence). Trimming stripped 7 bases from V and 1 base from J, with 9 bases between. This CDR3 comprises 13 residues. DNA for the CDR3: TGTGCCAGCACCCGCCGAGGCACAGATACGCAGTATTTT. Translating gives CASTRRGTDTQYF. Full variable domain (remainder filled in from reference TRBV11-1 and TRBJ2-3): EAEVAQSPRYKITEKSQAVAFWCDPISGHATLYWYRQILGQGPELLVQFQDESVVDDSQLPKDRFSAERLKGVDSTLKIQPAELGDSAMYLCASTRRGTDTQYFGPGTRLTVL.

This clonotype was counted many times. The V call is TRBV5-1, the J call TRBJ2-3, with 7 bases aligning to TRBD1. This CDR3 region has 16 residues. From germline, CDR1 is SGHRS and CDR2 YFSETQ. V lost 3 bases, J lost 6 bases, and 13 bases stayed unmatched. CDR3 in amino acids: CASSSRPGQTGDTQYF. CDR3 coding DNA: TGCGCCAGCAGCTCCCGTCCGGGACAGACGGGGGATACGCAGTATTTT.

V is TRBV2 and J is TRBJ1-1; D gene uncertain. V lost 6 bases, J lost 1 base, and 6 bases lay in between. The germline CDR1 and CDR2 sequences are SNHLY and FYNNEI. The CDR3 covers 12 residues. The CDR3: CASSDWNTEAFF. DNA of the CDR3: TGTGCCAGCAGCGACTGGAACACTGAAGCTTTCTTT.

This clonotype was counted only a few times. V gene TRBV7-9 combines with J gene TRBJ2-5; D not certain. The CDR3 totals 14 residues. The V and J ends lost 5 bases and 3 bases respectively, with 13 bases between them. Germline loops: CDR1 SEHNR, CDR2 FQNEAQ (reference sequence). CDR3 loop: CASSEFGKKETQYF. In nucleotides, the CDR3 is TGTGCCAGCAGCGAGTTTGGGAAAAAAGAGACCCAGTACTTC.

The table lists this clonotype with a few counts. This chain connects TRBV7-8 to TRBJ1-2; no firm D call. Germline V gene data show CDR1 as SGHVS and CDR2 as FQNEAQ. V was shortened by 3 bases and J by 6 bases, with 11 bases between the two germline ends. The CDR3 is 13 residues long. The CDR3 loop reads CASSFLGRNGYTF. CDR3 sequence (DNA): TGTGCCAGCAGCTTTCTGGGGAGGAATGGCTACACCTTC.

This clonotype turned up a few times. This chain connects TRBV3-2 to TRBJ2-3. TRBV3-2 is recorded as a pseudogene. The length of the CDR3 is 15 residues. The CDR3 DNA follows: TGTGCCAGCAGCCAAGAGGCAACAAAGACAGATACGCAGTATTTT. Translated: CASSQEATKTDTQYF.